The rows below give T cell receptor beta chains drawn from one sample of a study of response to subunit inactivated influenza vaccine. TCRdb analysed the RT-PCR reads with MiXCR anew, one entry per CDR3 protein. The repertoire holds 610,000 or so distinct CDR3 sequences, around 15% seen once, with over 8.5% in the top ten. The specimen comprised PBMCs from blood, sampled 11 to 12 days after vaccination. The origin of the receptors is a man aged 50-59 years who received an inactivated influenza vaccine. Each CDR3 is given with its conserved first and last residue. D genes are given only for firm matches. Clone size is given for some rows only: seen once, a few or many times, or a class if the clone is expanded.

j_gene | abundance | d_gene | v_gene | CDR3nt | CDR3aa
TRBJ2-2 | - | - | TRBV14 | TGTGCCAGCAGCCAAGACAAGGGGATGAGGACCGGGGAGCTGTTTTTT | CASSQDKGMRTGELFF
TRBJ1-5 | many | TRBD1 | TRBV24-1 | TGTGCCACCAGTGATGGACAGGGTGATCAGCCCCAGCATTTT | CATSDGQGDQPQHF
TRBJ2-1 | - | - | TRBV12-3/TRBV12-4 | TGTGCCAGCAGCCGGCGACCTGATGACTACAATGAGCAGTTCTTC | CASSRRPDDYNEQFF
TRBJ2-7 | many | - | TRBV11-2 | TGTGCCAGCAGCCCGCCGGGCCTTCTCCTAGGCGAGCAGTACTTC | CASSPPGLLLGEQYF
TRBJ2-7 | - | - | TRBV20-1 | TGCAGTGCTAGAGGGGGAGGGCAGTACTTC | CSARGGGQYF
TRBJ2-1 | few | - | TRBV27 | TGTGCCAGCAGTTTAGGAGGGTTCCGGGGGGAGCAGTTCTTC | CASSLGGFRGEQFF
TRBJ2-3 | - | - | TRBV20-1 | TGCAGTGCGGCGTCTAGCGCGGATACGCAGTATTTT | CSAASSADTQYF
TRBJ2-3 | - | - | TRBV24-1 | TGTGCCACCGCGACCGCCAGCCCTTCTAGCACAGATACGCAGTATTTT | CATATASPSSTDTQYF
TRBJ2-2 | - | - | TRBV9 | TGTGCCAGCAGCGAGAGATCAGGGGGGGACACCGGGGAGCTGTTTTTT | CASSERSGGDTGELFF
TRBJ1-2 | few | - | TRBV11-2 | TGTGCCAGCAGCTTATATCAGGGATCAGGAGTCTACACCTTC | CASSLYQGSGVYTF
TRBJ1-1 | - | - | TRBV6-2/TRBV6-3 | TGTGCCAGCAGGTCCAGAGGGAACACTGAAGCTTTCTTT | CASRSRGNTEAFF
TRBJ1-1 | - | - | TRBV6-2/TRBV6-3 | TGTGCCAGCAGAAGCGACCAGAACACTGAAGCTTTCTTT | CASRSDQNTEAFF
TRBJ2-1 | - | - | TRBV21-1 | TGTGCCAGCAGTAAGATGCGGTCCGTCACCTCCTACAATGAGCAGTTCTTC | CASSKMRSVTSYNEQFF
TRBJ2-3 | - | TRBD1 | TRBV18 | TGTGCCAGCCGACAGGGGGTAGTGACAGATACGCAGTATTTT | CASRQGVVTDTQYF
TRBJ2-1 | many | TRBD2 | TRBV4-3 | TGCGCCAGCAGCCGAGATCGACTAGCGGGGGGGCTTCAGTTCTTC | CASSRDRLAGGLQFF
TRBJ2-1 | - | - | TRBV20-1 | TGCAGTGAAATGCGGCACCGGCGGGGAGACAATGAGCAGTTCTTC | CSEMRHRRGDNEQFF
TRBJ2-2 | - | - | TRBV7-2 | TGTGCCAGCAGCTTAGGAAGTTACTGGACCCCCGGGGAGCTGTTTTTT | CASSLGSYWTPGELFF
TRBJ2-1 | many | TRBD1 | TRBV7-2 | TGTGCCAGCAGCTACGGACAGGGATCCTACAATGAGCAGTTCTTC | CASSYGQGSYNEQFF
TRBJ2-5 | many | - | TRBV6-5 | TGTGCCAGCAGTTACTCGGCGGTTCAAGAGACCCAGTACTTC | CASSYSAVQETQYF
TRBJ2-2 | few | - | TRBV30 | TGTGCCTGGAATCCCCTGGAGGGGGGCACCGGGGAGCTGTTTTTT | CAWNPLEGGTGELFF
TRBJ2-7 | - | - | TRBV20-1 | TGCAGTGCTAGCGGGAGACCCTACGAGCAGTACTTC | CSASGRPYEQYF
TRBJ2-3 | - | - | TRBV12-3/TRBV12-4 | TGTGCCAGCAGCCCAACGGTTGAGGATACGCAGTATTTT | CASSPTVEDTQYF
TRBJ2-7 | - | - | TRBV5-6 | TGTGCCAGCAGCCGAAGGGGCGGGATCCACTACGAGCAGTACTTC | CASSRRGGIHYEQYF
TRBJ2-2 | many | - | TRBV10-3 | TGTGCCATCAGTTCCAGGGAGACTAACACCGGGGAGCTGTTTTTT | CAISSRETNTGELFF
TRBJ2-3 | many | - | TRBV5-1 | TGCGCCAGCAGCTTACACTACACAGATACGCAGTATTTT | CASSLHYTDTQYF
TRBJ1-6 | - | TRBD1 | TRBV29-1 | TGCAGCGTTGGAGACAGGGCGGGTTCACCCCTCCACTTT | CSVGDRAGSPLHF
TRBJ2-3 | - | TRBD1 | TRBV24-1 | TGTGCCACCAGAAGGGACAGTAGCACAGATACGCAGTATTTT | CATRRDSSTDTQYF
TRBJ2-2 | few | - | TRBV2 | TGTGCCAGCTTACGGACGGATAACACCGGGGAGCTGTTTTTT | CASLRTDNTGELFF
TRBJ2-3 | many | TRBD2 | TRBV6-5 | TGTGCCAGCAGTTATCTCATAGCGGGAGGGTTAGATACGCAGTATTTT | CASSYLIAGGLDTQYF
TRBJ2-7 | - | TRBD2 | TRBV4-1 | TGCGCCAGCAGCCAAGGAATGCGGGGGGCCAGAATGGAGCAGTACTTC | CASSQGMRGARMEQYF
TRBJ1-4 | many | - | TRBV28 | TGTGCCAGCAGTACCCCGAGGACAGTACGAGAAAAACTGTTTTTT | CASSTPRTVREKLFF
TRBJ2-7 | - | TRBD2 | TRBV3-1 | TGTGCCAGCAGCCAAGATGGGACTAGCGGGGTATACGAGCAGTACTTC | CASSQDGTSGVYEQYF
TRBJ1-1 | - | - | TRBV7-9 | TGTGCCAGCAGCTTAGGGCCCCAGGGCACTGAAGCTTTCTTT | CASSLGPQGTEAFF
TRBJ2-3 | few | - | TRBV9 | TGTGCCAGCAGCGTAGCGGGCTACACAGATACGCAGTATTTT | CASSVAGYTDTQYF
TRBJ2-3 | - | - | TRBV14 | TGTGCCAGCAGCCCATCGAGCGGAGTCACAGATACGCAGTATTTT | CASSPSSGVTDTQYF
TRBJ2-5 | - | - | TRBV14 | TGTGCCAGCAGCCAAGACCATCCAAGCAAGGGGGGACAAGAGACCCAGTACTTC | CASSQDHPSKGGQETQYF
TRBJ2-1 | - | TRBD2 | TRBV10-3 | TGTGCCATCAGTCTAGCGGGGGACAATGAGCAGTTCTTC | CAISLAGDNEQFF
TRBJ2-7 | many | TRBD2 | TRBV10-3 | TGTGCCATCAGTGAGGGACTAGCTAGAGCACCTTTCCTTTACGAGCGGTACTTC | CAISEGLARAPFLYERYF
TRBJ2-2 | - | - | TRBV25-1 | TGTGCCAGCACCGGGAGTGGAACCGGGGAGCTGTTTTTT | CASTGSGTGELFF
TRBJ2-2 | few | TRBD2 | TRBV7-2 | TGTGCCAGCAGGACCTTGGCGGGAGTGGATCCCACCGGGGAGCTGTTTTTT | CASRTLAGVDPTGELFF
TRBJ1-6 | - | - | TRBV12-2 | TGTGCAAGTCGCTTAGACGTAGGATTGAGCTCCTATAATTCACCCCTCCACTTT | CASRLDVGLSSYNSPLHF